The next 24 T cell receptor beta chains were all read from a single sample in a study of blood T cell repertoires in COVID-19 (dated by TCRdb to between 2020 and 2021). The library was generated by the immunoSEQ multiplex PCR assay. TCRdb retrieved this table from immuneACCESS and kept in-frame rearrangements only. Not all clones are present; in checked studies, unresolved V genes account for under half, and no reason is known for the remainder. The sample data list 95,000 to 100,000 clones, and approximately 84% of these were observed just once. Around 15% of the sample goes to the ten largest clones. The source material was peripheral blood. The receptors were gathered from a woman aged 60-70 years with acute or convalescent COVID-19.

The CDR3 is CASSGGTLGVVETQYF. The DNA of the CDR3 is TGCGCCAGCAGCGGTGGGACATTGGGGGTCGTAGAGACCCAGTACTTC. The chain is built from TRBV4-3 and TRBJ2-5, with TRBD1 as a possible D gene (6 bases). Deletions cut 5 bases from V and 4 bases from J, with 20 bases between. The CDR3 has 16 residues. Germline V CDR1 and CDR2: LGHNA, YSLEER.

This rearrangement joins TRBV19 to TRBJ2-4, with 8 nucleotides matching TRBD2. The germline V gene encodes CDR1 LNHDA and CDR2 SQIVND (reference sequence). The CDR3 has 16 amino acids. V lost 5 bases, J lost 1 base, and 7 bases stayed unmatched. The CDR3 reads CASSAGLAGAKNIQYF. CDR3 nucleotides: TGTGCCAGTAGTGCCGGACTAGCCGGGGCCAAAAACATTCAGTACTTC.

The chain uses TRBV28 and TRBJ1-6, with 7 nucleotides matching TRBD1. There are 15 residues in the CDR3. The V and J ends lost 6 bases and 10 bases, in that order; junction bases with no gene match: 12. Germline-derived CDR1 and CDR2 are MDHEN and SYDVKM. The CDR3 nucleotides read TGTGCCAGCAGACTTGACAGGGCTGGAGCCTCACCCCTCCACTTT. Translation: CASRLDRAGASPLHF.

The V call is TRBV9, the J call TRBJ2-2, with D unresolved. Trimming removed 0 bases at V and 5 bases at J, with 2 bases between. Germline V gene data show CDR1 as SGDLS and CDR2 as YYNGEE. The CDR3 loop spans 12 amino acids. DNA for the CDR3: TGTGCCAGCAGCGTAGTAACCGGGGAGCTGTTTTTT. Protein sequence: CASSVVTGELFF.

This clone is a singleton in its sample. This chain connects TRBV4-2 to TRBJ1-1, with D possibly matching TRBD1 (5 bases). The V end lost 5 bases, the J end lost 4 bases, and 11 bases lay between the germline ends. CDR3 size: 13 residues. The germline V gene has CDR1 LGHNA and CDR2 YNFKEQ. The CDR3 bases are TGTGCCAGCAGCTCAGGGAGGGCCACTGAAGCTTTCTTT. The encoded protein is CASSSGRATEAFF.

CDR3 sequence reads: CALRGGYTF. In DNA form, the CDR3 reads TGTGCCCTTCGGGGTGGCTACACCTTC. The V and J genes are TRBV2 and TRBJ1-2; D is unclear. Between the trimmed V and J ends, which lost 11 bases and 7 bases, there was a span of 8 bases. Germline CDR1 SNHLY, CDR2 FYNNEI. The CDR3 spans 9 residues.

The chain employs TRBV18 and TRBJ1-4; D perhaps matches TRBD1 (5 bases). Germline CDR1 reads KGHSH; CDR2 reads LQKENI. The CDR3 extends over 15 amino acids. Between the trimmed V and J ends, which lost 0 bases and 8 bases, there was a span of 13 bases. The CDR3, as DNA: TGTGCCAGCTCACCACCGCACAGGACGAGCGAAAAACTGTTTTTT. This codes for CASSPPHRTSEKLFF.

The rearrangement links TRBV30 to TRBJ1-1; tentatively, D is TRBD1 (6 bases). In germline, CDR1 is GTSNPN, CDR2 SVGIG (reference sequence). V lost 3 bases and J 4 bases, leaving 15 bases between the germline ends. The CDR3 runs 14 residues. CDR3 DNA sequence: TGTGCCTGGAGCATGGGGGCGGGGGCCACTGAAGCTTTCTTT. It is translated as CAWSMGAGATEAFF.

This chain joins TRBV27 and TRBJ1-1; D uncertain. Per germline, CDR1 MNHEY and CDR2 SMNVEV (reference sequence). V shed 5 bases and J shed 10 bases, with 14 bases lying between them. The CDR3 runs to 12 residues. The CDR3 DNA reads as TGTGCCAGCAGTGACCATCACAGTGCAGCTTTCTTT. Amino acid sequence: CASSDHHSAAFF.

This chain joins TRBV7-8 and TRBJ1-2; the D gene is possibly TRBD1 (6 bases). The germline V gene encodes CDR1 SGHVS and CDR2 FQNEAQ. The CDR3 sequence is 15 residues long. Trimming removed 0 bases at V and 3 bases at J, with 11 bases between. CDR3: CASSLAAGVYYGYTF. In DNA, the CDR3 is TGTGCCAGCAGCTTAGCGGCAGGGGTTTACTATGGCTACACCTTC.

The chain uses TRBV12-3 or TRBV12-4 and TRBJ1-6; TRBD1 is a possible D gene (5 bases). Trimming stripped 1 base from V and 10 bases from J, with 8 bases between. The CDR3 totals 13 residues. CDR3 loop: CASSLEGNSPLHF. CDR3 in DNA: TGTGCCAGCAGTTTAGAGGGGAACTCACCCCTCCACTTT.

This chain links TRBV9 with TRBJ1-1; D gene ambiguous. This CDR3 spans 14 amino acids. Germline V gene lookup returns CDR1 SGDLS and CDR2 YYNGEE. Trimming stripped 4 bases from V and 5 bases from J, with 15 bases between. The CDR3 DNA reads as TGTGCCAGCAGCCTAAGCGGGCCCCCGACTGAAGCTTTCTTT. Amino acid sequence: CASSLSGPPTEAFF.

The sample holds a few counts of this clone. The chain couples TRBV10-2 to TRBJ2-7; D remains ambiguous. The ends were cut back, 4 bases at V and 4 bases at J, with 8 bases in the middle. The CDR3 is 12 amino acids. Germline-derived CDR1 and CDR2 are WSHSY and SAAADI. CDR3: CASSGTEYEQYF. Here the CDR3 DNA reads TGCGCCAGCAGTGGAACTGAGTACGAGCAGTACTTC.

This clone was counted a single time. V and J are TRBV30 and TRBJ1-4; D is ambiguous. The germline V gene has CDR1 GTSNPN and CDR2 SVGIG (reference sequence). The V end was cut by 5 bases, the J end by 7 bases, with 17 bases between. CDR3 length: 14 residues. CDR3: CAWGLETPGEKLFF. In nucleotides, the CDR3 is TGTGCCTGGGGATTAGAGACCCCGGGTGAAAAACTGTTTTTT.

V gene TRBV28 combines with J gene TRBJ1-2; TRBD1 agrees at 7 bases. The junction had 7 bases not matched to a gene; V was cut back by 4 bases and J by 8 bases. CDR1 and CDR2 from the germline V gene are MDHEN and SYDVKM. The CDR3 has 13 residues. CDR3 residues: CASSSTGAEGYTF. The CDR3 region has the DNA TGTGCCAGCAGTTCCACAGGGGCGGAGGGCTACACCTTC.

This sequence joins TRBV21-1 and TRBJ1-2. TRBV21-1 is an annotated pseudogene. This CDR3 comprises 16 residues. Here the CDR3 DNA reads TGTGCCAGCAGCAAACCCCCAGCGAGGTTTAACTATGGCTACACCTTC. It is translated as CASSKPPARFNYGYTF.

The chain couples TRBV12-3 or TRBV12-4 to TRBJ1-1, with D maybe TRBD1 (6 bases). The V end was cut by 6 bases, the J end by 7 bases, with 15 bases between. The CDR3 loop spans 13 amino acids. CDR3 coding DNA: TGTGCCAGCAGCCAAAGGGGGACCAGTGAAGCTTTCTTT. Translation: CASSQRGTSEAFF.

The sample holds one count of this clone. The chain links TRBV2 to TRBJ2-7; TRBD1 matches 8 bases. The CDR3 covers 14 residues. V lost 5 bases, J lost 7 bases, and 10 bases stayed unmatched. Germline V CDR1 and CDR2: SNHLY, FYNNEI. The CDR3 is CASSQRQGWREQYF. The CDR3 bases are TGTGCCAGCAGTCAGCGACAGGGGTGGCGGGAGCAGTACTTC.

The chain links TRBV28 to TRBJ1-5; 7 nucleotides line up with TRBD1. Germline CDR1 and CDR2: MDHEN and SYDVKM. CDR3 length: 16 residues. With V trimmed by 5 bases and J by 0 bases, 7 bases remained unmatched. This CDR3 reads CASSMGQLYSNQPQHF. In nucleotides, the CDR3 is TGTGCCAGCAGTATGGGACAGCTCTATAGCAATCAGCCCCAGCATTTT. The variable domain in full, completed from reference TRBV28 and TRBJ1-5, reads DVKVTQSSRYLVKRTGEKVFLECVQDMDHENMFWYRQDPGLGLRLIYFSYDVKMKEKGDIPEGYSVSREKKERFSLILESASTNQTSMYLCASSMGQLYSNQPQHFGDGTRLSIL.

This clone is a singleton in its sample. The V call is TRBV6-6, the J call TRBJ2-1, with 11 bases fitting TRBD2. The CDR3 has 14 amino acids. Germline CDR1 is MNHNY and CDR2 is SVGAGI (reference sequence). After removal of 7 bases from V and 1 base from J, the junction contained 0 bases not matched to a gene. The CDR3 sequence is CASIAGGSYNEQFF. The CDR3 DNA reads TGTGCCAGCATAGCGGGGGGGTCCTACAATGAGCAGTTCTTC.

The chain carries TRBV9 and TRBJ2-2; tentative D call: TRBD1 (6 bases). V lost 4 bases to trimming and J lost 1 base, with 11 bases between them. The CDR3 has 15 amino acids. The germline V gene encodes CDR1 SGDLS and CDR2 YYNGEE. In DNA form, the CDR3 reads TGTGCCAGCAGCCCCCAGGGGCAGAACACCGGGGAGCTGTTTTTT. Its translation: CASSPQGQNTGELFF. The entire variable domain, with the rest obtained from reference TRBV9 and TRBJ2-2, is as follows: DSGVTQTPKHLITATGQRVTLRCSPRSGDLSVYWYQQSLDQGLQFLIQYYNGEERAKGNILERFSAQQFPDLHSELNLSSLELGDSALYFCASSPQGQNTGELFFGEGSRLTVL.

This clone is categorized as medium-sized. This chain joins TRBV30 and TRBJ1-2; D remains unclear. Looked up from germline, CDR1 is GTSNPN and CDR2 is SVGIG (reference sequence). V lost 2 bases, J lost 8 bases, and 12 bases lay in between. This CDR3 has 12 amino acids. CDR3 coding DNA: TGTGCCTGGAGTTTGGTCAGGTGGGGCTACACCTTC. It yields the protein CAWSLVRWGYTF.

This chain links TRBV5-1 with TRBJ1-3; the D is unclear. The CDR3 has 15 amino acids. The V gene lost 1 base and the J gene lost 0 bases, with 8 bases spanning the gap. Germline V gives CDR1 SGHRS, CDR2 YFSETQ. CDR3: CASSLTGTSGNTIYF. For the CDR3, the DNA is TGCGCCAGCAGCTTGACGGGAACCTCTGGAAACACCATATATTTT.

The J gene is TRBJ2-3, the V gene TRBV4-2, with a tentative D call TRBD2 (5 bases). With 1 base removed from V and 3 bases from J, the gap between germline ends came to 11 bases. CDR3 length equals 15 residues. Germline lookup yields CDR1 LGHNA and CDR2 YNFKEQ. The DNA for the CDR3 is TGTGCCAGCAGCCAAGTCGAGGGCCGGACAGATACGCAGTATTTT. Translated, it gives CASSQVEGRTDTQYF.